The next 5 T cell receptor beta chains were all read from a single sample in a study of cytomegalovirus exposure and HLA in healthy donors. This PCR relied on a set of 60 Vbeta primers and 13 Jbeta primers. Sequencing was performed with immunoSEQ multiplex PCR; in TCRdb, only in-frame clones are kept and a portion is missing. In the table there are about 140,000 clones, almost 85% of which are singletons. Source material: PBMCs. These receptors originate from a woman between 40 and 55 years old in good health and CMV-seronegative.

The V gene is TRBV13, the J gene TRBJ2-3; 13 nucleotides match TRBD2. The trim removed 4 bases at V and 6 bases at J, leaving 7 bases unmatched. Germline loops: CDR1 PRHDT, CDR2 FYEKMQ (reference sequence). This CDR3 has 16 amino acids. The CDR3 DNA reads as TGTGCCAGCAGCTCGGCCGGGACTAGCGGGATTGATACGCAGTATTTT. It translates to CASSSAGTSGIDTQYF.

The rearrangement links TRBV7-3 to TRBJ2-2; D remains ambiguous. Between the trimmed V and J ends, which lost 5 bases and 6 bases, there was a span of 16 bases. CDR3 length: 15 amino acids. The germline CDR1 and CDR2 sequences are SGHTA and FQGTGA. CDR3 amino acids: CASSPQASFAGELFF. In nucleotides, the CDR3 is TGTGCCAGCAGCCCCCAGGCGAGTTTCGCCGGGGAGCTGTTTTTT.

The chain employs TRBV6-5 and TRBJ2-2, with TRBD2 identical over 10 bases. The CDR3 is 13 residues long. The V and J ends lost 9 bases and 6 bases, in that order; junction bases with no gene match: 4. The germline CDR1 and CDR2 sequences are MNHEY and SVGAGI. DNA of the CDR3: TGTGCCAGTTGGACTAGCGGCCCCGGGGAGCTGTTTTTT. As protein: CASWTSGPGELFF.

This rearrangement joins TRBV10-3 to TRBJ2-3; the D gene is possibly TRBD1 (6 bases). V shed 6 bases and J shed 2 bases, with 15 bases lying between them. CDR1 ENHRY and CDR2 SYGVKD come from the germline V gene. The CDR3 runs to 15 residues. CDR3 DNA sequence: TGTGCCATCAGCCGGGACACTCTTACCACAGATACGCAGTATTTT. Translation: CAISRDTLTTDTQYF.

The V gene is TRBV6-1, the J gene TRBJ2-7; 12 bases match TRBD1. V lost 1 base to trimming and J lost 5 bases; unmatched junction nucleotides: 6. The CDR3 totals 16 residues. Per the germline V gene, CDR1 is MNHNS and CDR2 is SASEGT. CDR3 nucleotide sequence: TGTGCCAGCAGTGAAGTATTCGGGACAGGGGGCCACGAGCAGTACTTC. Translating it yields CASSEVFGTGGHEQYF.